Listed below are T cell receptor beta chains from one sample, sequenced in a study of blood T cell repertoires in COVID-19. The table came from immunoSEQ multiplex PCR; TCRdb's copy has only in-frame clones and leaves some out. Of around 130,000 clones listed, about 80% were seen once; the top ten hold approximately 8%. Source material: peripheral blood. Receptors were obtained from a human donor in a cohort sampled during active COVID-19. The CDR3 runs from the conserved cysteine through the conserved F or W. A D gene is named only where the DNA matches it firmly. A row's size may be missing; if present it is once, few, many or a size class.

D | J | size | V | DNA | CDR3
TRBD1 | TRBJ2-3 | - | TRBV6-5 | TGTGCCACCGGGACAGGGGGCCTAGATACGCAGTATTTT | CATGTGGLDTQYF
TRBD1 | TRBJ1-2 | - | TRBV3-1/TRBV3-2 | TGTGCCAGCAGCCAAGATCGACAGGGGGGTGGCTACACCTTC | CASSQDRQGGGYTF
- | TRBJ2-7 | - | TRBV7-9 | TGTGCCAGCAGCTTAGCGCAGGGGCCCTACGAGCAGTACTTC | CASSLAQGPYEQYF
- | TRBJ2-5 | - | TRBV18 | - | CASSSGRGLQTQYF
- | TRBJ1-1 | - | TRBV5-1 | TGCGCCAGCAGCTTGCGGGGGATGGACACTGAAGCTTTCTTT | CASSLRGMDTEAFF
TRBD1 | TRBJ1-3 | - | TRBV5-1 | TGCGCCAGCAGCCCGGGACAGTTCTCTGGAAACACCATATATTTT | CASSPGQFSGNTIYF
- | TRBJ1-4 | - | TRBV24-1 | TGTGCCACCAGTGATTCCTCGGAGGGTGATGTTGAAAAACTGTTTTTT | CATSDSSEGDVEKLFF
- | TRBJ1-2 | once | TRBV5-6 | TGTGCCAGCAGCTTGAGACAGCCAGATGGCTACACCTTC | CASSLRQPDGYTF
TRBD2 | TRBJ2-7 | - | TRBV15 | TGTGCCACCAGCAGAGACTGGGGAGGGCTCGGGGAGCAGTACTTC | CATSRDWGGLGEQYF
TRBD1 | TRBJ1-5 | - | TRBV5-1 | TGCGCCAGCAGTCCCTATCCTGGACAGGGGAATCAGCCCCAGCATTTT | CASSPYPGQGNQPQHF
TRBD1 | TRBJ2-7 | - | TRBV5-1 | TGCGCCAGCAGCCTGGACAGGCGAAACTACGAGCAGTACTTC | CASSLDRRNYEQYF
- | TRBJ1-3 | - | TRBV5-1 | TGCGCCAGCAGCTTGGGGGGCAGCACGATCTCTGGAAACACCATATATTTT | CASSLGGSTISGNTIYF
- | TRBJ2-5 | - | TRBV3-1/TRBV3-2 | TGTGCCAGCAGCCATCTGGGGGGTCAAGAGACCCAGTACTTC | CASSHLGGQETQYF
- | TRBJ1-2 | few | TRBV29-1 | TGCAGCGTTGAAGCCCAGGGAACAGGCTATGGCTACACCTTC | CSVEAQGTGYGYTF
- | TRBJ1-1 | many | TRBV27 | TGTGCCAGCAGTCACTCGTTGACAGGGAACACTGAAGCTTTCTTT | CASSHSLTGNTEAFF
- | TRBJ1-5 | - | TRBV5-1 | TGCGCCAGCAGCCCCACAGGCCCCAATCAGCCCCAGCATTTT | CASSPTGPNQPQHF
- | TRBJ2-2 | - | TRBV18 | TGTGCCAGCTCACCACCGGTCATAATAGGACTGAGGGCCGGGGAGCTGTTTTTT | CASSPPVIIGLRAGELFF
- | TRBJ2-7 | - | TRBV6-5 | TGTGCCAGCAGTTACTCGGGCAGGGTAAACGAGCAGTACTTC | CASSYSGRVNEQYF
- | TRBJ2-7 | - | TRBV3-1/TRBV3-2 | TGTGCCAGCAGCCAAGATTGGGCAGAGCAGTACTTC | CASSQDWAEQYF
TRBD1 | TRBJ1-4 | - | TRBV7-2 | TGTGCCAGCAGCTCAGGACAGGGGGAAAGGGAAAAACTGTTTTTT | CASSSGQGEREKLFF
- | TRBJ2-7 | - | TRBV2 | TGTGCCAGCAGTGTGATTTCAGTCTACGAGCAGTACTTC | CASSVISVYEQYF
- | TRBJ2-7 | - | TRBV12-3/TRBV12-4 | TGTGCCAGCAGTTTGGAGTTCTACGAGCAGTACTTC | CASSLEFYEQYF
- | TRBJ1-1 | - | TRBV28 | TGTGCCAGCAGTTACCCACGGGGCACTGAAGCTTTCTTT | CASSYPRGTEAFF
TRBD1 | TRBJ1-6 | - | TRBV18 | TGTGCCAGCTCACCCCCTACAGGGGACGGATCACCCCTCCACTTT | CASSPPTGDGSPLHF
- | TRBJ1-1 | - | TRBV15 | TGTGCCACCAGCAGAGATAAACCCACAGGGTTTAACACTGAAGCTTTCTTT | CATSRDKPTGFNTEAFF
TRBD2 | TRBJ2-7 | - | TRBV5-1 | TGCGCCAGCAGCTTGGCTAGCGGGGGGGCTTACGAGCAGTACTTC | CASSLASGGAYEQYF
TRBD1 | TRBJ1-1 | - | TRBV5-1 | TGCGCCAGCAGTTTACAGGGGGCAAACACTGAAGCTTTCTTT | CASSLQGANTEAFF